This is a list of T cell receptor beta chains from one sample in a study of blood T cell repertoires in COVID-19. Produced via immunoSEQ multiplex PCR; TCRdb's table is partial and in-frame only. The repertoire holds around 200,000 clones, with more than 70% as singletons. Sequenced sample: peripheral blood. The receptors shown here come from a man aged 40-50 years with active or convalescent COVID-19. Both conserved end residues are part of each CDR3.

cdr3_length v_call cdr3_aa
14 TRBV6-6 CASSYQGQGYEQYF
15 TRBV3-1/TRBV3-2 CASSQDNQGNQPQHF
15 TRBV5-1 CASSLDGQGLYGYTF
18 TRBV19 CASSIVGGLSTGWDEQFF
15 TRBV4-3 CASSQVGGTNEKLFF
17 TRBV7-3 CASSFSGGAGYTGELFF
14 TRBV18 CASSPVQGDYGYTF
13 TRBV12-3/TRBV12-4 CASSLSGGQPQHF
15 TRBV6-5 CASSYSGTGVNEQFF
13 TRBV6-5 CASRGGSPYEQYF
15 TRBV10-3 CAISESDGGKAWQYF
14 TRBV3-1/TRBV3-2 CASSATGGSYEQYF
18 TRBV9 CASSAGTGQGRSGNTIYF
13 TRBV28 CASSRGTGGGYTF